Sequencing of this T cell receptor beta chain was carried out in a study of identical twins. The CDR3 is 18 amino acids. Looked up from germline, CDR1 is SGHRS and CDR2 is YFSETQ. V lost 4 bases to trimming and J lost 6 bases; unmatched junction nucleotides: 18. MiXCR was run by TCRdb on the 5' RACE reads, yielding one entry per CDR3 protein. The sample records roughly 690,000 distinct CDR3 sequences, around 6.1% being singletons. Study findings and constraints: Among beta out-of-frame sequences, excess sharing between twins appeared weaker.

This clonotype has just a few counts. What it binds is not known. V gene TRBV5-1 combines with J gene TRBJ2-1; 8 nucleotides align to TRBD2. The sequence came from a man between 18 and 29 years old in good health. The sample consisted of naive T cells sorted from blood. CDR3 DNA: TGCGCCAGCAGCCCCCAGCGGGAGATGATTGAGGGTCGCAATGAGCAGTTCTTC. Translated, it gives CASSPQREMIEGRNEQFF.